This TCR beta chain was recovered during a study of blood T cell repertoires in COVID-19. Study-wide background: From the United States, Italy and Spain came samples of acute and convalescent COVID-19. Sources were T cells, B-cell-depleted T cells, or PBMCs; the material itself was cDNA or gDNA.

The CDR3 is 16 amino acids. Germline V gives CDR1 SQVTM, CDR2 ANQGSEA. Trimming took off 6 bases at V and 1 base at J, with 20 bases between the two ends. Measured with immunoSEQ multiplex PCR; TCRdb has only the in-frame clones, and not every one. The repertoire holds about 200,000 clones, with approximately 84% as singletons. The chain combines TRBV29-1 with TRBJ2-3; possibly TRBD2 for D (6 bases). The specimen sequenced was peripheral blood. The source of this sequence is a woman older than 75 with acute or convalescent COVID-19. This CDR3 is CSVTGTPRAGTDTQYF. In DNA form, the CDR3 reads TGCAGCGTCACCGGGACTCCCCGGGCAGGCACAGATACGCAGTATTTT.